These 30 T cell receptor beta chains originate from one sample sequenced in a study of CD8 T cells in Susac syndrome. Random hexamers were used to reverse transcribe an amount of roughly 0.5 to 1 ug RNA. TCRdb reanalysed the immunoSEQ multiplex PCR reads using MiXCR and keeps one entry per CDR3 protein. The table has about 280,000 distinct CDR3 sequences, approximately 84% seen once. Material: CD8+ T cells from PBMCs. Receptors originate from a human donor with multiple sclerosis.

The chain joins TRBV11-2 to TRBJ2-2; D is undetermined. The V end lost 0 bases, the J end lost 3 bases, and 11 bases lay between the germline ends. Germline CDR1 and CDR2: SGHAT and FQNNGV. The CDR3 runs 16 residues. CDR3 amino acids: CASSLDNRLDTGELFF. The CDR3 DNA follows: TGTGCCAGCAGCTTAGATAATAGGCTAGACACCGGGGAGCTGTTTTTT. Variable domain in full (rest from reference TRBV11-2 and TRBJ2-2): EAGVAQSPRYKIIEKRQSVAFWCNPISGHATLYWYQQILGQGPKLLIQFQNNGVVDDSQLPKDRFSAERLKGVDSTLKIQPAKLEDSAVYLCASSLDNRLDTGELFFGEGSRLTVL.

This clonotype is a singleton in its sample. The CDR3 sequence: CSARSPSGTWELFF. CDR3 sequence (DNA): TGCAGTGCTAGATCTCCTAGCGGGACTTGGGAGCTGTTTTTT. The chain recombines TRBV20-1 with TRBJ2-2, with 9 bases that match TRBD2. J gave up 9 bases and V 2 bases, and 7 bases lay outside the gene matches. The CDR3 has 14 residues. The germline V gene has CDR1 DFQATT and CDR2 SNEGSKA (reference sequence).

V is TRBV5-5 and J is TRBJ2-3; D gene ambiguous. The CDR3 loop spans 15 amino acids. The germline gives CDR1 SGHKS, CDR2 YYEKEE (reference sequence). V dropped 2 bases and J dropped 3 bases, with 13 bases sitting between them. In nucleotides, the CDR3 is TGTGCCAGCAGCTTTATAAGAGTGGTTACAGATACGCAGTATTTT. This sequence encodes CASSFIRVVTDTQYF. Looking up the rest from reference TRBV5-5 and TRBJ2-3 gives the full variable domain: DAGVTQSPTHLIKTRGQQVTLRCSPISGHKSVSWYQQVLGQGPQFIFQYYEKEERGRGNFPDRFSARQFPNYSSELNVNALLLGDSALYLCASSFIRVVTDTQYFGPGTRLTVL.

CDR3 coding DNA: TGTGCCAGCAGCGTAAACACTTACGCCGGGACAGGAGCCTCTGGGGCCAACGTCCTGACTTTC. It codes for CASSVNTYAGTGASGANVLTF. The chain carries TRBV9 and TRBJ2-6; 8 bases are a match to TRBD1. V shed 1 base and J 0 bases; nucleotides not matched to a gene: 15. The CDR3 covers 21 residues. CDR1 and CDR2 from the germline V gene are SGDLS and YYNGEE.

The rearrangement joins TRBV6-5 to TRBJ1-1; no firm D call. Germline lookup yields CDR1 MNHEY and CDR2 SVGAGI. This CDR3 has 15 residues. With 3 bases removed from V and 1 base from J, the gap between germline ends came to 12 bases. The CDR3 bases are TGTGCCAGCAGTTATATCGAGGGAACGAACACTGAAGCTTTCTTT. Amino acids: CASSYIEGTNTEAFF.

This clonotype was picked up one time. The V call is TRBV12-3 or TRBV12-4, the J call TRBJ2-1, with 7 bases fitting TRBD2. There are 17 residues in the CDR3. The V and J ends lost 5 bases and 9 bases, in that order; junction bases with no gene match: 19. The CDR3 protein is CASSPRTRGSLVFEQFF. For the CDR3, the DNA is TGTGCCAGCAGTCCTCGGACTAGAGGGAGTCTGGTTTTTGAGCAGTTCTTC.

The chain combines TRBV27 with TRBJ2-3; D is perhaps TRBD2 (5 bases). Germline V gene lookup returns CDR1 MNHEY and CDR2 SMNVEV (reference sequence). V lost 7 bases to trimming and J lost 3 bases, with 14 bases between them. This CDR3 spans 14 amino acids. CDR3 coding DNA: TGTGCCAGCAATCCCGGACTTGAGACAGATACGCAGTATTTT. Protein sequence: CASNPGLETDTQYF.

The J gene is TRBJ1-2, the V gene TRBV27, with D tentatively TRBD1 (5 bases). The V gene lost 6 bases and the J gene lost 2 bases, with 22 bases spanning the gap. There are 17 residues in the CDR3. Germline V CDR1 and CDR2: MNHEY, SMNVEV (reference sequence). CDR3 protein: CASSPTGSYNLNYGYTF. The DNA of the CDR3 is TGTGCCAGCAGCCCAACAGGCTCGTATAACCTGAACTATGGCTACACCTTC.

V gene TRBV10-2 combines with J gene TRBJ2-3; weak D call: TRBD1 (5 bases). Trimming took off 9 bases at V and 2 bases at J, with 9 bases between the two ends. CDR3 length equals 12 residues. Germline CDR1 and CDR2: WSHSY and SAAADI. CDR3: CASRQNTDTQYF. As DNA, the CDR3 is TGCGCCAGTCGACAGAACACAGATACGCAGTATTTT.

The CDR3 nucleotides read TGTGCCAGCAGTTTAACAGCGGGAGTGATCGTAGGTGTTTACGAGCAGTACTTC. It encodes CASSLTAGVIVGVYEQYF. V is TRBV28 and J is TRBJ2-7; 8 bases fit TRBD2. V lost 2 bases, J lost 4 bases, and 16 bases stayed unmatched. Germline V lookup: CDR1 MDHEN, CDR2 SYDVKM. The CDR3 covers 18 residues.

V and J are TRBV6-5 and TRBJ2-3; the match to TRBD2 covers 9 bases. Germline loops: CDR1 MNHEY, CDR2 SVGAGI. Trimming took 0 bases from V and 2 from J; bases not matched to a gene: 3. The CDR3 contains 16 residues. The DNA for the CDR3 is TGTGCCAGCAGTTACTCTCAGCGGGAGGACACAGATACGCAGTATTTT. Translated: CASSYSQREDTDTQYF.

The chain recombines TRBV7-9 with TRBJ2-7; D may correspond to TRBD1 or TRBD2 (5 bases each). Per germline, CDR1 SEHNR and CDR2 FQNEAQ (reference sequence). The CDR3 extends over 17 amino acids. Between the trimmed V and J ends, which lost 1 base and 2 bases, there was a span of 18 bases. The CDR3 region is CASSLVPSGLPTYEQYF. The DNA of the CDR3 is TGTGCCAGCAGCTTAGTTCCCTCGGGGCTCCCCACCTACGAGCAGTACTTC.

V usage is TRBV19 and J usage is TRBJ2-1, with D perhaps matching TRBD2 (6 bases). The length of the CDR3 is 14 residues. Looked up from germline, CDR1 is LNHDA and CDR2 is SQIVND (reference sequence). The V end was cut by 4 bases, the J end by 6 bases, with 13 bases between. CDR3 amino acids: CASSTRLGGNEQFF. The DNA of the CDR3 is TGTGCCAGTAGTACGCGGTTGGGGGGCAATGAGCAGTTCTTC.

The chain joins TRBV7-9 to TRBJ2-7, with 11 bases lining up with TRBD2. Losses at the gene ends were 3 bases for V and 2 bases for J; bases not matched to a gene: 3. The CDR3 has 15 amino acids. CDR1 SEHNR and CDR2 FQNEAQ come from the germline V gene (reference sequence). The CDR3 DNA reads TGTGCCAGCAGCTTTACTAGCGGGAGCACCTACGAGCAGTACTTC. It is translated as CASSFTSGSTYEQYF.

In nucleotides, the CDR3 is TGTGCCAGCGGGACAGGAGGGAACACTGAAGCTTTCTTT. Translation gives CASGTGGNTEAFF. This chain joins TRBV9 and TRBJ1-1, with TRBD1 identical over 8 bases. CDR3 length: 13 amino acids. With V trimmed by 7 bases and J by 1 base, 3 bases remained unmatched. In germline, CDR1 is SGDLS, CDR2 YYNGEE.

The V and J genes are TRBV2 and TRBJ1-2; 9 bases fit TRBD1. The CDR3 loop spans 15 amino acids. J lost 0 bases, V lost 9 bases, and 8 bases had no gene match. Germline lookup yields CDR1 SNHLY and CDR2 FYNNEI. CDR3 loop: CARRTGEEANYGYTF. CDR3 sequence (DNA): TGTGCCAGGAGGACAGGGGAAGAAGCTAACTATGGCTACACCTTC.

This chain links TRBV9 with TRBJ1-6; D is perhaps TRBD1 (5 bases). The germline CDR1 and CDR2 sequences are SGDLS and YYNGEE. V was pared by 1 base and J by 7 bases, with 12 bases between. The CDR3 has 15 amino acids. The CDR3 bases are TGTGCCAGCAGCGTATCCGGGGCCCTAAATTCACCCCTCCACTTT. Encoded protein: CASSVSGALNSPLHF.

J is TRBJ1-1 and V is TRBV30; TRBD1 might be the D (6 bases). Per germline, CDR1 GTSNPN and CDR2 SVGIG (reference sequence). V was clipped by 0 bases and J by 2 bases, with 16 bases between them. CDR3 length: 16 amino acids. This CDR3 reads CAWSVSRGFGNTEAFF. CDR3 sequence (DNA): TGTGCCTGGAGTGTCTCTAGGGGGTTTGGAAACACTGAAGCTTTCTTT.

This rearrangement joins TRBV7-9 to TRBJ2-3; 10 bases fit TRBD1. CDR3 length: 16 residues. Germline assignment: CDR1 SEHNR and CDR2 FQNEAQ (reference sequence). The V and J ends lost 6 bases and 6 bases, in that order; junction bases with no gene match: 12. As DNA, the CDR3 is TGTGCCAGCAGTGGCCGGGACAGGGGAAGGAGGGATACGCAGTATTTT. It translates to CASSGRDRGRRDTQYF.

This clonotype was counted once. V usage is TRBV12-3 or TRBV12-4 and J usage is TRBJ2-1; 7 bases agree with TRBD2. The CDR3 is 12 amino acids. V dropped 8 bases and J dropped 14; count of bases not matched to a gene: 12. The CDR3: CASGPGGTEEFF. CDR3 in DNA: TGTGCCAGCGGTCCGGGGGGTACGGAGGAGTTCTTC.

This clonotype appeared a single time. V gene TRBV27 combines with J gene TRBJ2-2; 7 bases align to TRBD2. The germline V gene has CDR1 MNHEY and CDR2 SMNVEV (reference sequence). This CDR3 contains 15 residues. Losses at the gene ends were 2 bases for V and 0 bases for J; bases not matched to a gene: 0. The CDR3 coding sequence is TGTGCCAGCAGTTTACTAGCGGCGAACACCGGGGAGCTGTTTTTT. Translating it yields CASSLLAANTGELFF.

The chain joins TRBV6-1 to TRBJ2-1, with D perhaps matching TRBD1 or TRBD2 (5 bases each). Germline V gene lookup returns CDR1 MNHNS and CDR2 SASEGT. The V end was cut by 3 bases, the J end by 0 bases, with 9 bases between. This CDR3 is 15 amino acids long. This chain's CDR3 is CASSDGASSYNEQFF. CDR3 nucleotide sequence: TGTGCCAGCAGTGACGGGGCGAGCTCCTACAATGAGCAGTTCTTC.

The chain uses TRBV5-1 and TRBJ2-2; no firm D call. Germline CDR1 reads SGHRS; CDR2 reads YFSETQ. V was pared by 0 bases and J by 8 bases, with 11 bases between. The length of the CDR3 is 14 residues. CDR3 protein: CASSLAGSTGELFF. CDR3 DNA sequence: TGCGCCAGCAGCTTGGCCGGTTCCACGGGGGAGCTGTTTTTT.

The genes are TRBV6-1 and TRBJ2-1, with TRBD2 as a possible D gene (6 bases). The CDR3 is 14 residues long. From germline, CDR1 is MNHNS and CDR2 SASEGT. V lost 0 bases and J 5 bases, leaving 8 bases between the germline ends. CDR3 in DNA: TGTGCCAGCAGTGAAGCTAGCGGTCACAATGAGCAGTTCTTC. Encoded protein: CASSEASGHNEQFF.

The chain recombines TRBV27 with TRBJ1-1; D is possibly TRBD1 (5 bases). CDR3 length equals 16 residues. Germline V lookup: CDR1 MNHEY, CDR2 SMNVEV (reference sequence). V was trimmed by 5 bases and J by 4 bases, leaving 20 bases between them. The CDR3 spells CASSVSGGDGGTEAFF. CDR3 nucleotides: TGTGCCAGCAGTGTCTCGGGGGGGGATGGAGGCACTGAAGCTTTCTTT.

The rearrangement joins TRBV19 to TRBJ1-5; maybe TRBD1 (5 bases). The germline gives CDR1 LNHDA, CDR2 SQIVND (reference sequence). Trimming cost V 2 bases and J 3 bases, with 8 bases left between them. The CDR3 runs 14 residues. The chain's CDR3 is CASSIRDHNQPQHF. The DNA of the CDR3 is TGTGCCAGTAGTATAAGGGACCACAATCAGCCCCAGCATTTT.

The J gene is TRBJ1-5, the V gene TRBV12-3 or TRBV12-4; 7 nucleotides line up with TRBD1. V was pared by 4 bases and J by 8 bases, with 8 bases of the junction left unmatched. This CDR3 has 14 residues. CDR3 nucleotides: TGTGCCAGCAGTTCGTCGACAGGGTGGGAGCCCCAGCATTTT. It translates to CASSSSTGWEPQHF.

This chain joins TRBV14 and TRBJ1-6; perhaps TRBD1 as D (6 bases). This CDR3 is 14 amino acids long. From germline, CDR1 is SGHDN and CDR2 FVKESK. Trimming pared 2 bases from V and 5 bases from J, leaving 7 bases between. For the CDR3, the DNA is TGTGCCAGCAGCCAACCAGGGGATAATTCACCCCTCCACTTT. It translates to CASSQPGDNSPLHF.

The gene calls are TRBV4-1 and TRBJ2-5, with 8 bases that match TRBD1. CDR3 size: 16 residues. Germline V gene sequence: CDR1 MGHRA, CDR2 YSYEKL. J gave up 5 bases and V 4 bases, and 12 bases lay outside the gene matches. The CDR3 DNA sequence: TGCGCCAGCAGCCGGAATGACAGGGGAGGTAGGGAGACCCAGTACTTC. Translating gives CASSRNDRGGRETQYF.

The rearrangement links TRBV7-3 to TRBJ2-3; D is undetermined. V lost 2 bases and J 0 bases, leaving 9 bases between the germline ends. Per germline, CDR1 SGHTA and CDR2 FQGTGA. The CDR3 consists of 15 residues. Written as DNA, the CDR3 is TGTGCCAGCAGCTTATATGGTACTAGCACAGATACGCAGTATTTT. Translated: CASSLYGTSTDTQYF.